These 20 T cell receptor beta chains were all obtained from the same sample, sequenced in a study of blood T cells in healthy people across ages. A J-beta primer mix and a sample-barcoded 5' primer were used in a second PCR of about 7 to 12 cycles. One entry per CDR3 protein results from TCRdb running MiXCR on the 5' RACE reads. This table holds some 690,000 distinct CDR3 sequences, about 20% found once. Material: blood. These receptors were obtained from a man in his sixties or seventies in good health.

This chain links TRBV20-1 with TRBJ2-4; 7 bases fit TRBD2. J gave up 3 bases and V 2 bases, and 1 base lay outside the gene matches. Germline CDR1 DFQATT, CDR2 SNEGSKA (reference sequence). The CDR3 loop spans 13 amino acids. CDR3 bases: TGCAGTGCTAGATGGGGGGGCAAAAACATTCAGTACTTC. It translates to CSARWGGKNIQYF.

The chain couples TRBV6-6 to TRBJ1-2; TRBD1 matches 7 bases. The CDR3 spans 14 residues. CDR1 is MNHNY and CDR2 is SVGAGI in the germline V gene (reference sequence). J lost 6 bases, V lost 4 bases, and 8 bases had no gene match. This CDR3 is CASSLGQRKNGYTF. The CDR3 DNA is TGTGCCAGCAGTTTGGGACAGCGGAAGAATGGCTACACCTTC.

V usage is TRBV6-6 and J usage is TRBJ2-7; 14 bases are shared with TRBD2. The CDR3 extends over 16 amino acids. Per the germline V gene, CDR1 is MNHNY and CDR2 is SVGAGI (reference sequence). The J segment lost 6 bases and the V segment lost 5 bases, leaving 9 bases of the junction unmatched. Here the CDR3 reads CASSPHGTSGRIEQYF. For the CDR3, the DNA is TGTGCCAGCAGTCCACACGGGACTAGCGGGAGAATCGAGCAGTACTTC.

This clonotype was detected a few times. The chain is built from TRBV10-2 and TRBJ2-6, with 9 bases matching TRBD2. V shed 4 bases, J shed 0 bases, and the junction held 13 bases outside the gene matches. Germline V gene data show CDR1 as WSHSY and CDR2 as SAAADI. This CDR3 is built from 20 residues. In DNA form, the CDR3 reads TGCGCCAGCAGTGCGACGCTAGCGGGAAGAACAGACTCTGGGGCCAACGTCCTGACTTTC. Encoded protein: CASSATLAGRTDSGANVLTF.

The rearrangement joins TRBV5-1 to TRBJ1-2, with 9 bases fitting TRBD1. The V gene end was trimmed by 3 bases and the J gene end by 6 bases; junction bases not matched to a gene: 9. The CDR3 consists of 15 residues. Germline V CDR1 and CDR2: SGHRS, YFSETQ. CDR3 bases: TGCGCCAGCAGCTCTACAGGGGGCCATGGGGATGGCTACACCTTC. Protein sequence: CASSSTGGHGDGYTF.

The chain uses TRBV27 and TRBJ1-4; TRBD1 aligns across 9 bases. The CDR3 extends over 15 amino acids. Unmatched junction bases numbered 4, after V lost 5 bases and J lost 3 bases. The germline V gene has CDR1 MNHEY and CDR2 SMNVEV (reference sequence). Written as DNA, the CDR3 is TGTGCCAGCAGTCAAACAGGGGGCCCTAATGAAAAACTGTTTTTT. Its translation is CASSQTGGPNEKLFF.

This clonotype has a handful of counts. The V gene is TRBV7-9, the J gene TRBJ2-7; TRBD1 might be the D (6 bases). This CDR3 spans 14 amino acids. Germline loops: CDR1 SEHNR, CDR2 FQNEAQ (reference sequence). Trimming took 5 bases from V and 3 from J, leaving 14 bases between them. CDR3 sequence: CASSPRGGYYEQYV. Here the CDR3 DNA reads TGTGCCAGCAGCCCTAGAGGGGGTTACTACGAGCAGTACGTC.

The chain is built from TRBV20-1 and TRBJ1-4; D remains ambiguous. Per germline, CDR1 DFQATT and CDR2 SNEGSKA (reference sequence). The CDR3 is made up of 16 amino acids. The V end lost 0 bases, the J end lost 1 base, and 12 bases lay between the germline ends. The CDR3 DNA follows: TGCAGTGCTAGAGATGCCCGGGGAGAAACTAATGAAAAACTGTTTTTT. As protein: CSARDARGETNEKLFF.

This clonotype was seen only a few times. The chain employs TRBV9 and TRBJ1-5; a weak D match, TRBD1 (6 bases). With 4 bases removed from V and 6 bases from J, the gap between germline ends came to 14 bases. Germline lookup yields CDR1 SGDLS and CDR2 YYNGEE. This CDR3 spans 14 amino acids. In DNA, the CDR3 is TGTGCCAGCAGCTTCTCAGGGGAGCGTCAGCCCCAGCATTTT. Its protein is CASSFSGERQPQHF.

CDR3 region: CASSQHGQVDGYTF. The CDR3 DNA follows: TGCGCCAGCAGCCAACACGGACAGGTGGATGGCTACACCTTC. This rearrangement joins TRBV4-3 to TRBJ1-2; 7 bases agree with TRBD1. The CDR3 has 14 residues. Trimming took 2 bases from V and 6 from J; bases not matched to a gene: 6. The germline gives CDR1 LGHNA, CDR2 YSLEER.

The table lists this clonotype with a count of one. The junction does not match germline at one end; this may be a read error. This chain uses TRBV12-3 or TRBV12-4 with TRBJ2-5; 8 bases agree with TRBD2. Gene TRBJ2-1 matches the end of the DNA better, so the J call may be wrong. The CDR3 sequence is 14 residues long. The CDR3 here is CAGSSGTAYNEQFF. Written as DNA, the CDR3 is TGTGCCGGCAGTAGCGGGACCGCCTACAATGAGCAGTTCTTC.

This clonotype was seen a few times. The V call is TRBV12-3 or TRBV12-4, the J call TRBJ1-1, with D hard to call. The CDR3 extends over 13 amino acids. Trimming cost V 5 bases and J 4 bases, with 11 bases left between them. The CDR3 bases are TGTGCCAGCAGTCGTGTAGGGAGCACTGAAGCTTTCTTT. This gives the protein CASSRVGSTEAFF.

J is TRBJ2-7 and V is TRBV20-1; weak D call: TRBD2 (6 bases). The germline V and J ends were trimmed by 6 bases and 3 bases, with 18 bases remaining between them. CDR1 DFQATT and CDR2 SNEGSKA come from the germline V gene (reference sequence). This CDR3 spans 14 amino acids. The CDR3: CSANTPGLLYEQYV. The CDR3 region has the DNA TGCAGTGCAAATACTCCGGGACTCCTCTACGAGCAGTACGTC.

The V and J genes are TRBV10-3 and TRBJ2-5; D perhaps matches TRBD2 (6 bases). Per the germline V gene, CDR1 is ENHRY and CDR2 is SYGVKD. This CDR3 region has 12 residues. Between the trimmed V and J ends, which lost 7 bases and 7 bases, there was a span of 13 bases. DNA of the CDR3: TGTGCCATCAACGAGGGGCGGGGGACCCAGTACTTC. Translated: CAINEGRGTQYF.

This clonotype has just a few counts. V usage is TRBV25-1 and J usage is TRBJ2-5; tentative D call: TRBD2 (6 bases). CDR1 is MGHDK, CDR2 SYGVNS, per germline. This CDR3 is built from 15 residues. The V end was cut by 1 base, the J end by 1 base, with 10 bases between. Here the CDR3 DNA reads TGTGCCAGCAGTGAATTTGGGCGGGGCCAAGAGACCCAGTACTTC. Its protein is CASSEFGRGQETQYF. Full variable domain (rest looked up from reference TRBV25-1 and TRBJ2-5): EADIYQTPRYLVIGTGKKITLECSQTMGHDKMYWYQQDPGMELHLIHYSYGVNSTEKGDLSSESTVSRIRTEHFPLTLESARPSHTSQYLCASSEFGRGQETQYFGPGTRLLVL.

To note about this clonotype: This may be a read error, as it is one base from a much larger clone. No conserved phenylalanine or tryptophan ends this CDR3, so it is likely a read error. The rearrangement joins TRBV28 to TRBJ2-5; 7 bases fit TRBD1. The DNA end is a closer match to TRBJ2-7, so the J assignment may be wrong. Germline loops: CDR1 MDHEN, CDR2 SYDVKM. This CDR3 is 16 amino acids long. The CDR3 here is CASSLGTPGTVIEQYL. The CDR3 region has the DNA TGTGCCAGCAGTTTGGGGACCCCCGGGACAGTGATCGAGCAGTACCTC.

This sequence joins TRBV7-8 and TRBJ2-2; 9 nucleotides match TRBD2. Germline V CDR1 and CDR2: SGHVS, FQNEAQ. Trimming cost V 7 bases and J 4 bases; bases outside gene matches: 10. This CDR3 is built from 16 residues. The chain's CDR3 is CASTPNSGRGTGELFF. The CDR3 coding sequence is TGTGCCAGCACCCCTAATAGCGGGAGAGGCACCGGGGAGCTGTTTTTT.

The rearrangement uses TRBV19 and TRBJ2-7, with D possibly TRBD1 on 6 matching bases. The J call is in doubt because the DNA end fits TRBJ2-5 better. Germline V gives CDR1 LNHDA, CDR2 SQIVND (reference sequence). This CDR3 spans 12 amino acids. Here the CDR3 DNA reads TGTGCCAGTAGTATCAGGGGAGAGACCCAGTACTTC. Translated: CASSIRGETQYF.

V usage is TRBV5-1 and J usage is TRBJ2-3; 9 bases are a match to TRBD2. Germline trimming cut 0 bases from V and 6 bases from J; bases unmatched to any gene: 5. The length of the CDR3 is 15 residues. Germline values: CDR1 SGHRS, CDR2 YFSETQ. The CDR3 protein is CASSLVIAGEDTQYF. CDR3 in DNA: TGCGCCAGCAGCTTGGTAATAGCGGGGGAGGATACGCAGTATTTT.

The chain couples TRBV5-6 to TRBJ1-4; no clear D gene. Trimming left V 10 bases short and J 0 bases short, with 16 bases between. Germline-derived CDR1 and CDR2 are SGHDT and YYEEEE. The CDR3 runs to 15 residues. The CDR3 is CAGTTPGTTNEKLFF. The CDR3 nucleotides read TGTGCCGGCACCACGCCGGGAACAACTAATGAAAAACTGTTTTTT.